A selection of T cell receptor beta chains follows, all from one sample in a study of blood T cell repertoires in COVID-19. Data came from immunoSEQ multiplex PCR; TCRdb stores just in-frame clones and leaves some out. Of about 63,000 clones listed, over 75% were seen once; the top ten hold 4.7%. Sequenced sample: peripheral blood. The receptors derive from a human donor in a cohort sampled during active COVID-19. Each CDR3 is given with its conserved first and last residue. The D gene is left open where the match is weak. Size tells how often a clone was seen (once, few, many) or the class of an expanded clone, and some rows leave it out.

v_call,d_call,j_call,clone_size,cdr3_nt,cdr3_aa
TRBV2,.,TRBJ2-5,once,TGTGCCAGCAGTGTCCGAGAGACCCAGTACTTC,CASSVRETQYF
TRBV6-5,.,TRBJ2-1,.,TGTGCCATGCGACAGGGAGGCTCCTACAATGAGCAGTTCTTC,CAMRQGGSYNEQFF
TRBV12-3/TRBV12-4,.,TRBJ1-1,.,TGTGCCAGCAGTCTGACAGTGAGCACTGAAGCTTTCTTT,CASSLTVSTEAFF
TRBV7-2,.,TRBJ2-7,.,TGTGCCAGCAGCTTAGTAGGGAGGTCCTACGAGCAGTACTTC,CASSLVGRSYEQYF
TRBV4-3,.,TRBJ1-2,.,TGCGCCAGCAGCCAAGTGAGGGAGGGGACCCCTCGAGGGTTTGGCTACACCTTC,CASSQVREGTPRGFGYTF
TRBV18,.,TRBJ1-2,.,TGTGCCAGCTCACCAGATTCGGGGGACTACACCTTC,CASSPDSGDYTF
TRBV7-2,TRBD2,TRBJ2-5,.,TGTGCCAGCAGCTTAGTTTCCGCGGGGGGGGAGACCCAGTACTTC,CASSLVSAGGETQYF
TRBV2,TRBD2,TRBJ2-1,.,TGTGCCAGCGGTAAGGGACTAATCTCCTACAATGAGCAGTTCTTC,CASGKGLISYNEQFF
TRBV30,TRBD2,TRBJ2-1,.,TGTGCCTGGAGTCCAGGAGGTAGCGGGAGGTACAATGAGCAGTTCTTC,CAWSPGGSGRYNEQFF
TRBV11-3,TRBD2,TRBJ2-5,.,TGTGCCAGCAGCTTACCGTCCTCAGCGGGGGGACAAGAGACCCAGTACTTC,CASSLPSSAGGQETQYF
TRBV5-1,.,TRBJ1-2,.,TGCGCCAGCAGCTCTGCCCCGGGGAGCGGCTACACCTTC,CASSSAPGSGYTF
TRBV7-2,TRBD2,TRBJ2-5,.,TGTGCCAGCACCTCAAAGGTGCTAGCGGGGGGAGAGACCCAGTACTTC,CASTSKVLAGGETQYF
TRBV20-1,TRBD2,TRBJ2-1,few,TGCAGTGCTAGTTTTAGCGGGACCTCCTACAATGAGCAGTTCTTC,CSASFSGTSYNEQFF
TRBV7-9,TRBD1,TRBJ1-1,.,TGTGCCAGCAGCTTAGAAGTGGGACAGGGGACTGAAGCTTTCTTT,CASSLEVGQGTEAFF
TRBV30,.,TRBJ2-1,.,TGTGCCTGGAGTGTACGGAATGAGCAGTTCTTC,CAWSVRNEQFF
TRBV18,TRBD2,TRBJ2-3,.,TGTGCCAGCCGGGAGGGGCTTGGCACAGATACGCAGTATTTT,CASREGLGTDTQYF
TRBV27,.,TRBJ2-1,.,TGTGCCAGCAGTCGATACGAGGAGCAGTTCTTC,CASSRYEEQFF
TRBV5-1,.,TRBJ2-7,.,TGCGCCAGCAGCTTGGCTCGGGGGAACTTCTACGAGCAGTACTTC,CASSLARGNFYEQYF
TRBV7-2,TRBD1,TRBJ2-2,.,TGTGCCAGCAGCTTAAAGGGGGCGCAGTTTAAGGCCGGGGAGCTGTTTTTT,CASSLKGAQFKAGELFF
TRBV6-2/TRBV6-3,.,TRBJ1-2,once,TGTGCCAGCAGTTACGGCGGGCGCGGCTATGGCTACACCTTC,CASSYGGRGYGYTF
TRBV4-2,.,TRBJ2-3,once,TGTGCCAGCAGCCAAGGACTAGTCACAGATACGCAGTATTTT,CASSQGLVTDTQYF
TRBV6-2/TRBV6-3,.,TRBJ1-5,.,TGTGCCAGCAGTACGGACCAGGGGTCGGCTCAGCCCCAGCATTTT,CASSTDQGSAQPQHF
TRBV28,TRBD1,TRBJ1-2,.,TGTGCCAGCAGAACAGGGGGCGACTATGGCTACACCTTC,CASRTGGDYGYTF
TRBV5-1,TRBD2,TRBJ2-1,.,TGCGCCAGCAGCTTGGCCCGGACTAGAATTAATGATGAGCAGTTCTTC,CASSLARTRINDEQFF
TRBV6-1,TRBD1,TRBJ2-3,.,TGTGCCAGCAGTGACAGGACAGGGTGGAGCACAGATACGCAGTATTTT,CASSDRTGWSTDTQYF
TRBV5-6,.,TRBJ2-7,.,TGTGCCAGCAGCTTGATTCAGAACGAGCAGTACTTC,CASSLIQNEQYF
TRBV7-2,TRBD1,TRBJ1-2,.,TGTGCCAGCAGCCCCCAGGGGGCGCCGAACTATGGCTACACCTTC,CASSPQGAPNYGYTF
TRBV3-1/TRBV3-2,TRBD1,TRBJ1-2,.,TGTGCCAGCAGCCACCGGGACAGGGGGCGATCTAACTATGGCTACACCTTC,CASSHRDRGRSNYGYTF
TRBV28,.,TRBJ2-3,.,TGTGCCAGCATCGTAGGAGTGGGAGGAGTGACAGATACGCAGTATTTT,CASIVGVGGVTDTQYF
TRBV6-2/TRBV6-3,.,TRBJ2-3,once,TGTGCCAGCAGTTACGGGCCAGGGGGCACAGATACGCAGTATTTT,CASSYGPGGTDTQYF
TRBV7-2,TRBD1,TRBJ2-5,.,TGTGCCAGCAGCAAAACAGGGGTTAAAGAGACCCAGTACTTC,CASSKTGVKETQYF
TRBV9,TRBD1,TRBJ2-2,.,TGTGCCAGCAGCGTAGCCTGGGACAGGGGACACGGGGAGCTGTTTTTT,CASSVAWDRGHGELFF
TRBV6-4,TRBD1,TRBJ1-1,.,TGTGCCAGGAGACAGGGGAGGACTGAAGCTTTCTTT,CARRQGRTEAFF
TRBV5-8,TRBD2,TRBJ2-7,few,TGTGCCAGCAGCTCGCGGGGGTACTCCTACGAGCAGTACTTC,CASSSRGYSYEQYF
TRBV4-2,TRBD1,TRBJ2-5,.,TGTGCCAGCAGCCAAGAGGGACAGGGTGAGACCCAGTACTTC,CASSQEGQGETQYF
TRBV2,.,TRBJ1-5,.,TGTGCCAGCAGTCAACAGGGTAACAGCAATCAGCCCCAGCATTTT,CASSQQGNSNQPQHF
TRBV5-5,.,TRBJ1-3,.,TGTGCCAGCAGCTTGCAGGGCACCGGAAACACCATATATTTT,CASSLQGTGNTIYF
TRBV28,TRBD1,TRBJ2-7,.,TGTGCCAGCAGTGCCAGGGGGCGCGGGTCCTACGAGCAGTACTTC,CASSARGRGSYEQYF
TRBV4-3,.,TRBJ1-3,.,TGCGCCAGCAGCCAAGATGCGGGCGGAAACACCATATATTTT,CASSQDAGGNTIYF
TRBV11-2,.,TRBJ1-6,.,TGTGCCACCCGGAGCGGCAGCTCCTATAATTCACCCCTCCACTTT,CATRSGSSYNSPLHF
TRBV21-1,.,TRBJ2-7,.,TGTGCCAATCAGGGGACAGACTACGAGCAGTACTTC,CANQGTDYEQYF
TRBV21-1,.,TRBJ1-1,.,TGTGCCAGCAGCACGACAGGGGGGCATACTGAAGCTTTCTTT,CASSTTGGHTEAFF
TRBV10-3,TRBD1,TRBJ2-5,.,TGTGCCATCAGCCCAGAGGGGTCAGGGGGAGAGACCCAGTACTTC,CAISPEGSGGETQYF
TRBV4-2,TRBD2,TRBJ2-4,.,TGTGCCAGCAAAAATAGCGGGGGGGCCGGGGGCAAAAACATTCAGTACTTC,CASKNSGGAGGKNIQYF
TRBV5-6,.,TRBJ2-7,.,TGTGCCAGCAGCTTGTTGGGTTCTACGGGCTACGAGCAGTACTTC,CASSLLGSTGYEQYF
TRBV3-1/TRBV3-2,TRBD2,TRBJ2-1,.,TGTGCCAGCAGCCAAATAGCGGGCACATTGAGCTCCTACAATGAGCAGTTCTTC,CASSQIAGTLSSYNEQFF
TRBV27,TRBD1,TRBJ2-2,.,TGTGCCAGCAGTTTCGCCCGGGACAGGCCCACCGGGGAGCTGTTTTTT,CASSFARDRPTGELFF
TRBV7-6,TRBD2,TRBJ2-1,once,TGTGCCAGCAGCAGACAGGTATCTCGAGCGGGGGCCAATGAGCAGTTCTTC,CASSRQVSRAGANEQFF
TRBV5-4,TRBD2,TRBJ2-5,.,TGTGCCAGCAGCGGTGGACTGGGGAGCGGGGGTGAGACCCAGTACTTC,CASSGGLGSGGETQYF
TRBV20-1,.,TRBJ1-4,.,TGCAGTGCTAGAGATCTTGAAAAACTGTTTTTT,CSARDLEKLFF
TRBV11-1,TRBD2,TRBJ2-3,.,TGTGCCAGCAGCCCCCGGACTAGCTTCACAGATACGCAGTATTTT,CASSPRTSFTDTQYF
TRBV2,.,TRBJ2-3,.,TGTGCCAGCAGAAGTTCCGGGGGAGGCACAGATACGCAGTATTTT,CASRSSGGGTDTQYF
TRBV6-6,.,TRBJ1-4,.,TGTGCCAGCAGTTCATCTAGGGGAGGAACTAATGAAAAACTGTTTTTT,CASSSSRGGTNEKLFF
TRBV6-1,.,TRBJ2-4,.,TGTGCCAGCAGTGAAGCGTCCCCTCCGAGATACATTCAGTACTTC,CASSEASPPRYIQYF
TRBV11-2,TRBD1,TRBJ1-5,.,TGTGCCAGCAGCTCCGGGACAGGGGATAATCAGCCCCAGCATTTT,CASSSGTGDNQPQHF